These 3 T cell receptor beta chains came from one sample sequenced in a study of blood T cell repertoires in COVID-19. Some clones are missing from TCRdb's copy, which holds only in-frame ones; the method was immunoSEQ multiplex PCR. This table has tens of thousands of clones, around nine tenths appearing once. The sample consisted of peripheral blood. Receptors originate from a man aged 60 to 75 with active or convalescent COVID-19.

This chain connects TRBV6-6 to TRBJ2-3, with 15 bases that match TRBD2. J gave up 4 bases and V 6 bases, and 5 bases lay outside the gene matches. CDR3 length: 16 amino acids. CDR1 is MNHNY, CDR2 SVGAGI, per germline (reference sequence). CDR3 sequence: CASRPGLAGGSDTQYF. CDR3 nucleotides: TGTGCCAGCAGGCCGGGACTAGCGGGGGGATCAGATACGCAGTATTTT.

This chain joins TRBV10-2 and TRBJ2-5; D perhaps matches TRBD1 (6 bases). V dropped 5 bases and J dropped 0 bases, with 7 bases sitting between them. CDR3 length: 13 residues. Germline V gene lookup returns CDR1 WSHSY and CDR2 SAAADI. CDR3 DNA sequence: TGCGCCAGCAGTTGGACAGACCAAGAGACCCAGTACTTC. Protein: CASSWTDQETQYF.

The chain uses TRBV27 and TRBJ1-2; 7 bases line up with TRBD1. V lost 0 bases and J lost 4; bases outside the gene matches: 8. Germline loops: CDR1 MNHEY, CDR2 SMNVEV (reference sequence). There are 16 residues in the CDR3. CDR3 bases: TGTGCCAGCAGTTTATCGAAGGGGGCGTCCTTCTATGGCTACACCTTC. It is translated as CASSLSKGASFYGYTF.